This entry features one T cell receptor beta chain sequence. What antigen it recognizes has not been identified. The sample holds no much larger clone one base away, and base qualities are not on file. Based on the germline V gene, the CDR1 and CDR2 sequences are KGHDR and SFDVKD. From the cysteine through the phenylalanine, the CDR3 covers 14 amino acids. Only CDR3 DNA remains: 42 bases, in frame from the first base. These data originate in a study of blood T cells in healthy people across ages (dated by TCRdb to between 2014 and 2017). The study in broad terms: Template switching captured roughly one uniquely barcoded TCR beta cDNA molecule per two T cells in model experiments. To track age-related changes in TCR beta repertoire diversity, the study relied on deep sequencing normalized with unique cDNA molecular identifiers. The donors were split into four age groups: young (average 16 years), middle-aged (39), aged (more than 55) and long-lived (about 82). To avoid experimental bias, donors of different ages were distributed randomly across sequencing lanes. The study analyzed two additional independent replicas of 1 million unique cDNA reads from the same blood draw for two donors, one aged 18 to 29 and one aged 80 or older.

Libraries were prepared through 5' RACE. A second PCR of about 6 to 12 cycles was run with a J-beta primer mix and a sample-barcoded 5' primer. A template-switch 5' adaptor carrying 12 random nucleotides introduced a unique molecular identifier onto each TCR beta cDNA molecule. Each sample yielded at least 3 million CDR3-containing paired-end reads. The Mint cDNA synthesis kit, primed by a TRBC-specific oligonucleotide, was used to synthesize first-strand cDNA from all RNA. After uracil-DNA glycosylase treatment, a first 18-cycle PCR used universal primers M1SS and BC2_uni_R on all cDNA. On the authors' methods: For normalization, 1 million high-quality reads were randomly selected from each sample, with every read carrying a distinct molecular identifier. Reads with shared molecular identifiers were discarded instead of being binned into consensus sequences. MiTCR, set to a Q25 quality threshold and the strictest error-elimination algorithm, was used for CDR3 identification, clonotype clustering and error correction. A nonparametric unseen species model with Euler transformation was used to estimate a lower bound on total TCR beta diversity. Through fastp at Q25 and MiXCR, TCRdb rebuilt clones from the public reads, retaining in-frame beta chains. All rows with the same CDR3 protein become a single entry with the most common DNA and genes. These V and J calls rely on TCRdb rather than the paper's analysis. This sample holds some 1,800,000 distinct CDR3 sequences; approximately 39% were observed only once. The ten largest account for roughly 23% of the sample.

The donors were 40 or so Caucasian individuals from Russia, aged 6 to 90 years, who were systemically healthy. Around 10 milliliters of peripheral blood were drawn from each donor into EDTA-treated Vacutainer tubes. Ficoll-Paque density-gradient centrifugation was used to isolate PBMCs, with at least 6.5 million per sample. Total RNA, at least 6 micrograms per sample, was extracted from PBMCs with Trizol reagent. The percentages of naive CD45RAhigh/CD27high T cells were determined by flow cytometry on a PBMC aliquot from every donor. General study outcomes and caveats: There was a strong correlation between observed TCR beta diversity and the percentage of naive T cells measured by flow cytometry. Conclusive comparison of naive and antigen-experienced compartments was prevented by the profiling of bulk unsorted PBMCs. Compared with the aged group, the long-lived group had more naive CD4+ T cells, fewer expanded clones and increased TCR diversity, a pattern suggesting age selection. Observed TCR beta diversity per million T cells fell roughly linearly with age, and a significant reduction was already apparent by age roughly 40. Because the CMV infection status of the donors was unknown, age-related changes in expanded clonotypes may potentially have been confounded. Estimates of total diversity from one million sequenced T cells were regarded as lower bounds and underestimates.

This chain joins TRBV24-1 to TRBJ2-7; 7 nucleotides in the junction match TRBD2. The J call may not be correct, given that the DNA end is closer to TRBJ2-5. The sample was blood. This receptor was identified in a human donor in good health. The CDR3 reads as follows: CATSALGGDETQYF. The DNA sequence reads TGTGCCACCAGTGCGCTGGGGGGGGACGAGACCCAGTACTTC.